Shown below are 29 T cell receptor beta chains from a single sample sequenced in a study of shared clonotypes between healthy human individuals. Here immunoSEQ multiplex PCR was the method, and the copy in TCRdb shows in-frame clones only, minus some. The table records approximately 1,000,000 clones, 75% to 85% of them present only once. Sequencing was done on a sample of memory CD4+ T cells from PBMCs. Subset meaning: CD45RA-negative fraction. These receptors came from a young man in good health. Some clones in this sample may be carry-over from other donors' samples.

This clone appeared many times. This chain links TRBV9 with TRBJ2-7; D may correspond to TRBD1 or TRBD2 (5 bases each). Trimming removed 0 bases from V and 2 bases from J, with 12 bases in between. Looked up from germline, CDR1 is SGDLS and CDR2 is YYNGEE. The CDR3 runs 15 residues. The DNA for the CDR3 is TGTGCCAGCAGCGTAGGTCCGGGGCTTACCTACGAGCAGTACTTC. Translation: CASSVGPGLTYEQYF.

J is TRBJ2-1 and V is TRBV11-2; no firm D call. V lost 1 base and J lost 7, with 5 bases in between. The CDR3 is 12 residues long. Per germline, CDR1 SGHAT and CDR2 FQNNGV. DNA for the CDR3: TGTGCCAGCAGCTTAGGCGCGAATGAGCAGTTCTTC. Translation: CASSLGANEQFF.

This clone was counted a single time. The chain employs TRBV4-1 and TRBJ2-1, with 9 nucleotides matching TRBD2. CDR1 and CDR2 (germline): MGHRA, YSYEKL. The junction had 14 bases not matched to a gene; V was cut back by 3 bases and J by 2 bases. This CDR3 has 19 residues. CDR3 nucleotide sequence: TGCGCCAGCAGCCAGATACTAGCGGGCCTTGTGGGTGCCTACAATGAGCAGTTCTTC. Translation: CASSQILAGLVGAYNEQFF.

The V gene is TRBV5-1, the J gene TRBJ2-6; the D gene is possibly TRBD1 (6 bases). V lost 4 bases to trimming and J lost 4 bases, with 12 bases between them. Germline-derived CDR1 and CDR2 are SGHRS and YFSETQ. CDR3 length equals 15 residues. The CDR3 is CASSQGSPGANVLTF. The CDR3 DNA reads TGCGCCAGCAGCCAGGGGTCTCCAGGGGCCAACGTCCTGACTTTC.

V usage is TRBV11-2 and J usage is TRBJ2-1, with a tentative D call TRBD2 (6 bases). V was shortened by 5 bases and J by 7 bases, with 18 bases between the two germline ends. The CDR3 length is 15 residues. The germline gives CDR1 SGHAT, CDR2 FQNNGV. The CDR3 nucleotides read TGTGCCAGCAGCCCCCCCGGGGACTCCCTTAATGAGCAGTTCTTC. Translated: CASSPPGDSLNEQFF.

The V gene is TRBV19, the J gene TRBJ2-2, with D possibly being TRBD2 (6 bases). Germline CDR1 reads LNHDA; CDR2 reads SQIVND (reference sequence). The ends were cut back, 6 bases at V and 8 bases at J, with 7 bases in the middle. CDR3 length: 11 amino acids. The CDR3 sequence: CASRRGGELFF. The CDR3 DNA follows: TGTGCCAGTAGGCGGGGTGGGGAGCTGTTTTTT.

To note about this clone: In the same sample, other DNA sequences code for this CDR3. V is TRBV20-1 and J is TRBJ1-2; D is unresolved. Germline V CDR1 and CDR2: DFQATT, SNEGSKA (reference sequence). Trimming removed 0 bases at V and 3 bases at J, with 2 bases between. The CDR3 totals 11 residues. CDR3 residues: CSARDDYGYTF. The DNA for the CDR3 is TGCAGTGCTAGAGACGACTATGGCTACACCTTC.

Here the CDR3 reads CASSLAGLAGVPEQFF. The CDR3 DNA reads TGCGCCAGCAGCTTGGCGGGACTAGCGGGAGTGCCTGAGCAGTTCTTC. The chain joins TRBV5-1 to TRBJ2-1, with 14 nucleotides matching TRBD2. Germline V gene data show CDR1 as SGHRS and CDR2 as YFSETQ. With 0 bases clipped from V and 9 bases from J, the junction kept 5 bases outside the gene matches. The CDR3 covers 16 residues.

The chain employs TRBV6-5 and TRBJ1-2; D is undetermined. CDR1 and CDR2 from the germline V gene are MNHEY and SVGAGI. The CDR3 has 11 amino acids. V was trimmed by 2 bases and J by 9 bases, leaving 7 bases between them. The DNA for the CDR3 is TGTGCCAGCAGTTACGGGTCACGCTACACCTTC. It is translated as CASSYGSRYTF.

In this sample, this clone turned up many times. The chain is built from TRBV15 and TRBJ1-5; D call uncertain. The V gene's germline CDR1 is LNHNV and CDR2 YYDKDF (reference sequence). This CDR3 has 14 residues. The germline V and J ends were trimmed by 0 bases and 5 bases, with 8 bases remaining between them. The CDR3 is CATSRDPADQPQHF. Written as DNA, the CDR3 is TGTGCCACCAGCAGAGATCCGGCGGATCAGCCCCAGCATTTT.

This chain links TRBV2 with TRBJ2-3; D ambiguous. This CDR3 comprises 12 residues. Per germline, CDR1 SNHLY and CDR2 FYNNEI. V lost 7 bases to trimming and J lost 2 bases, with 7 bases between them. The CDR3 reads CASNEDTDTQYF. The DNA for the CDR3 is TGTGCCAGCAACGAGGACACAGATACGCAGTATTTT.

In nucleotides, the CDR3 is TGTGCCAGCAGCTTCAGACAGGGAGGGTCCTACGAGCAGTACTTC. Translated, it gives CASSFRQGGSYEQYF. This chain uses TRBV4-2 with TRBJ2-7; the D gene could be TRBD1 or TRBD2 (7 bases each). Trimming removed 5 bases at V and 1 base at J, with 15 bases between. Germline V gene sequence: CDR1 LGHNA, CDR2 YNFKEQ. CDR3 length equals 15 residues.

The gene calls are TRBV4-1 and TRBJ1-5; a weak D match, TRBD1 (6 bases). The germline V gene has CDR1 MGHRA and CDR2 YSYEKL. The V and J ends lost 3 bases and 0 bases respectively, with 9 bases between them. The CDR3 loop spans 15 amino acids. CDR3 bases: TGCGCCAGCAGCCAGACAGGCAATAGCAATCAGCCCCAGCATTTT. Protein sequence: CASSQTGNSNQPQHF.

This chain joins TRBV11-3 and TRBJ2-7; 9 bases line up with TRBD2. Germline lookup yields CDR1 SGHNT and CDR2 YENEEA. The V gene end was trimmed by 1 base and the J gene end by 6 bases; junction bases not matched to a gene: 4. The CDR3 consists of 14 residues. The CDR3 DNA sequence: TGTGCCAGCAGCTTAGCTGGTAGCGGGGGCGAGCAGTACTTC. It specifies CASSLAGSGGEQYF.

The V and J genes are TRBV29-1 and TRBJ2-5, with D perhaps TRBD2 (6 bases). CDR3 size: 11 residues. Germline CDR1 and CDR2: SQVTM and ANQGSEA. CDR3 DNA: TGCAGTGGGGGGATCCAGGAAGAGCAGTACTTC. It encodes CSGGIQEEQYF.

J is TRBJ1-3 and V is TRBV4-3; D gene unclear. Trimming took off 0 bases at V and 0 bases at J, with 9 bases between the two ends. Germline-derived CDR1 and CDR2 are LGHNA and YSLEER. This CDR3 region has 16 residues. CDR3 sequence: CASSQEARSSGNTIYF. In DNA form, the CDR3 reads TGCGCCAGCAGCCAAGAAGCCCGCAGCTCTGGAAACACCATATATTTT.

CDR3 protein: CASTPGRTGGGDTQYF. CDR3 coding DNA: TGTGCCAGTACTCCCGGTAGGACAGGGGGCGGAGATACGCAGTATTTT. The chain is built from TRBV19 and TRBJ2-3, with TRBD1 identical over 11 bases. Per germline, CDR1 LNHDA and CDR2 SQIVND (reference sequence). Unmatched junction bases numbered 11, after V lost 7 bases and J lost 5 bases. This CDR3 spans 16 amino acids.

Comments on this clone: A read error may explain this, as a much larger clone is one base away. The V and J genes are TRBV27 and TRBJ1-2, with D uncertain. Germline CDR1 and CDR2: MNHEY and SMNVEV (reference sequence). The CDR3 loop spans 10 amino acids. Trimming shortened V by 5 bases and J by 7 bases, and 5 bases separated the two germline ends. The CDR3 nucleotides are TGTGCCAGCAGTGATTTTGGCTACACCTTC. This codes for CASSDFGYTF.

This clone was seen once. The CDR3 DNA reads TGCGCCAGCAGCTTGGAGGCAGGGAGGGAATATGGCTACACCTTC. Its protein is CASSLEAGREYGYTF. The chain combines TRBV5-1 with TRBJ1-2; possible D gene TRBD1, 5 bases. Germline assignment: CDR1 SGHRS and CDR2 YFSETQ. There are 15 residues in the CDR3. V lost 0 bases to trimming and J lost 5 bases, with 14 bases between them. The variable domain in full, with the rest retrieved from reference TRBV5-1 and TRBJ1-2, is KAGVTQTPRYLIKTRGQQVTLSCSPISGHRSVSWYQQTPGQGLQFLFEYFSETQRNKGNFPGRFSGRQFSNSRSEMNVSTLELGDSALYLCASSLEAGREYGYTFGSGTRLTVV.

This chain connects TRBV18 to TRBJ1-5; D may be TRBD1 (5 bases). V was pared by 6 bases and J by 4 bases, with 16 bases between. Germline CDR1 reads KGHSH; CDR2 reads LQKENI. The CDR3 has 15 residues. The CDR3 reads CASSPGRVQNQPQHF. The CDR3 nucleotides read TGTGCCAGCTCGCCCGGCAGGGTCCAAAATCAGCCCCAGCATTTT.

This sequence joins TRBV28 and TRBJ2-7; TRBD1 matches at 7 bases. Germline V CDR1 and CDR2: MDHEN, SYDVKM. The junction had 7 bases not matched to a gene; V was cut back by 4 bases and J by 7 bases. This CDR3 has 13 amino acids. The CDR3 DNA reads as TGTGCCAGCAGTTCGGACAGGTCAGAAGAGCAGTACTTC. Its protein is CASSSDRSEEQYF.

This rearrangement joins TRBV28 to TRBJ2-2; 7 bases map to TRBD1. This CDR3 spans 15 amino acids. J gave up 6 bases and V 6 bases, and 10 bases lay outside the gene matches. Germline lookup yields CDR1 MDHEN and CDR2 SYDVKM. DNA for the CDR3: TGTGCCAGCAGCCGGCTGAGGGGGCAAGCCGGGGAGCTGTTTTTT. Translated, it gives CASSRLRGQAGELFF.

V usage is TRBV2 and J usage is TRBJ1-2, with 10 bases matching TRBD1. V lost 4 bases, J lost 8 bases, and 1 base stayed unmatched. The V gene's germline CDR1 is SNHLY and CDR2 FYNNEI. The CDR3 has 12 amino acids. The CDR3 protein is CASSGDRGGYTF. The CDR3 bases are TGTGCCAGCAGTGGGGACAGGGGAGGCTACACCTTC.

The rearrangement joins TRBV29-1 to TRBJ1-1, with a possible D match to TRBD1 (5 bases). Trimming cost V 1 base and J 4 bases, with 16 bases left between them. CDR1 and CDR2 (germline): SQVTM, ANQGSEA. CDR3 length equals 15 residues. The CDR3 reads CSVEGTPTIPTEAFF. As DNA, the CDR3 is TGCAGCGTTGAAGGGACACCTACGATCCCCACTGAAGCTTTCTTT.

The rearrangement joins TRBV25-1 to TRBJ2-3, with D hard to call. Trimming removed 1 base from V and 4 bases from J, with 9 bases in between. The length of the CDR3 is 14 residues. Germline V gene data show CDR1 as MGHDK and CDR2 as SYGVNS. CDR3 in amino acids: CASSEFAEADTQYF. The CDR3 DNA follows: TGTGCCAGCAGTGAATTTGCCGAAGCAGATACGCAGTATTTT.

The chain joins TRBV9 to TRBJ2-3; D remains unclear. This CDR3 has 16 amino acids. The germline V gene has CDR1 SGDLS and CDR2 YYNGEE. Trimming removed 3 bases from V and 0 bases from J, with 14 bases in between. The DNA for the CDR3 is TGTGCCAGCAGCGGGTCTACGGCTACTAGCACAGATACGCAGTATTTT. It is translated as CASSGSTATSTDTQYF.

This clone was seen more than once but under ten times. The rearrangement uses TRBV19 and TRBJ2-2; a possible D gene is TRBD1 (6 bases). Germline lookup yields CDR1 LNHDA and CDR2 SQIVND (reference sequence). CDR3 length: 14 amino acids. Trimming removed 6 bases at V and 3 bases at J, with 11 bases between. The CDR3 sequence: CASRGARHTGELFF. The CDR3, as DNA: TGTGCCAGTAGGGGGGCCCGGCACACCGGGGAGCTGTTTTTT.

This chain's CDR3 is CASSPGTGVFEQYF. The CDR3 DNA reads TGCGCCAGCAGCCCCGGGACAGGGGTTTTCGAGCAGTACTTC. V and J are TRBV5-1 and TRBJ2-7; 10 bases align to TRBD1. This CDR3 spans 14 amino acids. Trimming removed 4 bases from V and 6 bases from J; junction bases left unmatched: 7. Germline lookup yields CDR1 SGHRS and CDR2 YFSETQ.

V and J are TRBV5-4 and TRBJ2-2, with D unclear. Trimming shortened V by 4 bases and J by 2 bases, and 9 bases separated the two germline ends. Germline V gene lookup returns CDR1 SGHNT and CDR2 YYREEE (reference sequence). The CDR3 length is 14 residues. The CDR3 region is CASSPGPNTGELFF. The CDR3 DNA reads TGTGCCAGCAGCCCAGGACCTAACACCGGGGAGCTGTTTTTT.